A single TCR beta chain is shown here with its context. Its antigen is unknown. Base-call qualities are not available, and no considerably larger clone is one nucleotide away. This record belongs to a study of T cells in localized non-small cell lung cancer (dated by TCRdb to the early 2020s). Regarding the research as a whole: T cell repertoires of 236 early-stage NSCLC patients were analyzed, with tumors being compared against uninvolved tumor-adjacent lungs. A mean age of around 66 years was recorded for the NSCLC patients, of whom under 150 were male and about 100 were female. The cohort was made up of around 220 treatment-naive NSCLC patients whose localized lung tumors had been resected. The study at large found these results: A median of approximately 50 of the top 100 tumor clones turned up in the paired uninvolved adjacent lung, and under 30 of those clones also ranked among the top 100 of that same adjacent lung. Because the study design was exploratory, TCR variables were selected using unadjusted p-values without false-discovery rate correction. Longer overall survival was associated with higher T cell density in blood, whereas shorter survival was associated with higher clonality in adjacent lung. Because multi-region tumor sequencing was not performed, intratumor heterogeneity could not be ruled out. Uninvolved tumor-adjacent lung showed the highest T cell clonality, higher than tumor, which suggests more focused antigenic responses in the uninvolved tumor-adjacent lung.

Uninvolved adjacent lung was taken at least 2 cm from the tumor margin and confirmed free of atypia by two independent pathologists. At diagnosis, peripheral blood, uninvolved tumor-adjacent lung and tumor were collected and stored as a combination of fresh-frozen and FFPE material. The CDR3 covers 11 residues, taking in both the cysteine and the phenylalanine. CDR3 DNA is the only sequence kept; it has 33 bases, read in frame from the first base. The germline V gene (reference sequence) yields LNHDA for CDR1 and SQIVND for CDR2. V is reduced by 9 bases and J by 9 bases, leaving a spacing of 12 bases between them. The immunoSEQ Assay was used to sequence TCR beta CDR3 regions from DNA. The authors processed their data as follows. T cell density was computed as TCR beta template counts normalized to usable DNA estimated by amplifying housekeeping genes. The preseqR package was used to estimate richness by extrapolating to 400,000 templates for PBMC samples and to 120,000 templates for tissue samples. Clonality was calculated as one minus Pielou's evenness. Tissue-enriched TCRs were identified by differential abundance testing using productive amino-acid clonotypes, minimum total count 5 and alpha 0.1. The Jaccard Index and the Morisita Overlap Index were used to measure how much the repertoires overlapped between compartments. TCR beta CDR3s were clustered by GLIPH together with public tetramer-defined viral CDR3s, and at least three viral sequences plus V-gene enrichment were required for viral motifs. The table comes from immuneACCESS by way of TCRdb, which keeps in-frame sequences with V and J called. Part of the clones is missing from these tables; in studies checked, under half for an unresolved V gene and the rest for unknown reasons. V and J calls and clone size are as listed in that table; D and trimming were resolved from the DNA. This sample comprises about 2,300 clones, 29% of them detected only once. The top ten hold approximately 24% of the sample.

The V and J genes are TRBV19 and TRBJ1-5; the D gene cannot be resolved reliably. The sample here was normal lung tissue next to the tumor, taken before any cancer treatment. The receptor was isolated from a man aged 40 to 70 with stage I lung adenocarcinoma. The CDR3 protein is CASGAVRPQHF. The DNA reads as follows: TGTGCCAGCGGTGCGGTTCGGCCCCAGCATTTT.